This T cell receptor (beta chain) originates from a study of OX40 agonist ivuxolimab in advanced cancers. Notes on the study in general: The study found among the lowest clonal expansion in partial responders at 0.1-3.0 mg/kg. On average, CD8+ T cells showed a greater number of expanded clones than CD4+.

Trimming left V 1 base short and J 0 bases short, with 13 bases between. The CDR3 loop spans 16 amino acids. Germline CDR1 SGHDT, CDR2 YYEEEE. For this clone: The antigen is unknown.

Assay used: immunoSEQ multiplex PCR; TCRdb lists only in-frame clones, some missing. The sample consists of roughly 100,000 clones, approximately 85% of them appearing once. Specimen: CD4+ or CD8+ T cells sorted from blood, collected in a trial of the OX40 agonist ivuxolimab. The clonotype was recovered from an adult with an advanced solid tumor such as melanoma, head and neck, liver or kidney cancer. This sequence joins TRBV5-6 and TRBJ1-1, with D unclear. The CDR3 region is CASSLTGPMMNTEAFF. The CDR3 DNA reads as TGTGCCAGCAGCTTGACCGGGCCCATGATGAACACTGAAGCTTTCTTT.